This entry lists 4 T cell receptor beta chains sequenced from one sample in a study of human T cells and chemical hapten exposure. A single record per CDR3 protein comes from TCRdb applying MiXCR to the RACE reads. The table includes roughly 50,000 distinct CDR3 sequences, over 9.5% detected once. Noted time point: patch test 3, about 24 weeks after DPC sensitization. Treatment meaning: therapeutic diphenylcyclopropenone sensitization with weekly scalp DPC. The sample here was whole blood, taken in connection with sensitization to the hapten diphenylcyclopropenone (DPC). Receptors were obtained from a middle-aged woman with alopecia areata. Some clones in this sample may be carry-over from other donors' samples.

The sample holds many counts of this clonotype. The genes are TRBV5-1 and TRBJ1-1; D might be TRBD1 (5 bases). The V gene lost 0 bases and the J gene lost 4 bases, with 13 bases spanning the gap. CDR1 and CDR2 (germline): SGHRS, YFSETQ. This CDR3 has 15 amino acids. As DNA, the CDR3 is TGCGCCAGCAGCTTGGAGGGGTCTGGGGTCACTGAAGCTTTCTTT. It translates to CASSLEGSGVTEAFF.

This clonotype came up many times. The CDR3 DNA reads as TGCGCCAGCAGCTTGGACCCGAGGGGGACCGGGGAGCTGTTTTTT. Its translation is CASSLDPRGTGELFF. The chain joins TRBV5-1 to TRBJ2-2; TRBD1 is a possible D gene (6 bases). The V end lost 0 bases, the J end lost 5 bases, and 11 bases lay between the germline ends. In germline, CDR1 is SGHRS, CDR2 YFSETQ. The CDR3 sequence is 15 residues long. Based on the CDR3 plus reference TRBV5-1 and TRBJ2-2, the full variable domain is KAGVTQTPRYLIKTRGQQVTLSCSPISGHRSVSWYQQTPGQGLQFLFEYFSETQRNKGNFPGRFSGRQFSNSRSEMNVSTLELGDSALYLCASSLDPRGTGELFFGEGSRLTVL.

This clonotype was detected many times. The V and J genes are TRBV5-1 and TRBJ1-3; 7 positions match TRBD1. The CDR3 loop spans 16 amino acids. Germline V CDR1 and CDR2: SGHRS, YFSETQ. After removal of 1 base from V and 7 bases from J, the junction contained 11 bases not matched to a gene. The chain's CDR3 is CASSLRGGPPANTIYF. The DNA for the CDR3 is TGCGCCAGCAGCTTGCGAGGGGGCCCGCCGGCTAACACCATATATTTT. Combining the CDR3 with reference TRBV5-1 and TRBJ1-3 gives the whole variable domain KAGVTQTPRYLIKTRGQQVTLSCSPISGHRSVSWYQQTPGQGLQFLFEYFSETQRNKGNFPGRFSGRQFSNSRSEMNVSTLELGDSALYLCASSLRGGPPANTIYFGEGSWLTVV.

This clonotype has a handful of counts. J is TRBJ2-7 and V is TRBV4-1, with D maybe TRBD2 (5 bases). The V gene lost 7 bases and the J gene lost 5 bases, with 27 bases spanning the gap. Germline-derived CDR1 and CDR2 are MGHRA and YSYEKL. This CDR3 is built from 17 residues. CDR3 sequence (DNA): TGCGCCAGCACCCGGGATCCCGACTCCGGCGACTTAGACGAGCAGTACTTC. It specifies CASTRDPDSGDLDEQYF.